The next 13 T cell receptor beta chains were all read from a single sample in a study of shared clonotypes between healthy human individuals. Assay: immunoSEQ multiplex PCR; the TCRdb copy retains only in-frame clones and omits some. This sample yields around 2.1 million clones, of which approximately 94% are seen a single time; 0.1% to 0.15% belongs to the top ten. The specimen sequenced was naive CD4+ T cells sorted from blood. Subset defined: CD45RA+ positively selected. Receptor source: a man aged 18-30 years in good health.

About this clone: Other nucleotide sequences from this sample produce the same CDR3. The genes are TRBV28 and TRBJ2-7; 9 bases match TRBD2. The CDR3 sequence is 14 residues long. V trimming: 3 bases; J trimming: 2 bases; junction bases outside the gene matches: 2. The V gene's germline CDR1 is MDHEN and CDR2 SYDVKM. The CDR3 DNA is TGTGCCAGCAGTTTTGGCGGGGGGGCCTACGAGCAGTACTTC. Residues: CASSFGGGAYEQYF.

This chain connects TRBV2 to TRBJ2-1, with 9 bases fitting TRBD2. The CDR3 sequence is 13 residues long. Germline-derived CDR1 and CDR2 are SNHLY and FYNNEI. The V segment lost 7 bases and the J segment 3 bases; nucleotides outside the gene matches: 1. The CDR3 DNA reads as TGTGCCAGCACGCGGGGGGGCTACAATGAGCAGTTCTTC. It is translated as CASTRGGYNEQFF.

This chain uses TRBV28 with TRBJ2-4; TRBD1 aligns across 7 bases. V gave up 7 bases and J gave up 6 bases; unmatched junction bases: 0. This CDR3 is 11 amino acids long. Germline V gene sequence: CDR1 MDHEN, CDR2 SYDVKM. The CDR3 coding sequence is TGTGCCAGCACAGGGGGAAACATTCAGTACTTC. Its protein product is CASTGGNIQYF.

V and J are TRBV2 and TRBJ2-7; 7 bases align to TRBD1. The germline V gene encodes CDR1 SNHLY and CDR2 FYNNEI. There are 14 residues in the CDR3. With 5 bases clipped from V and 3 bases from J, the junction kept 7 bases outside the gene matches. CDR3 sequence (DNA): TGTGCCAGCAGTCGACAGGGCCAGGGCTACGAGCAGTACTTC. This encodes CASSRQGQGYEQYF.

The rearrangement uses TRBV18 and TRBJ2-7; 10 bases match TRBD1. Germline loops: CDR1 KGHSH, CDR2 LQKENI. The V and J ends lost 3 bases and 3 bases, in that order; junction bases with no gene match: 5. The CDR3 has 15 amino acids. In nucleotides, the CDR3 is TGTGCCAGCTCACCCGGGACAGGGGTCCTCTACGAGCAGTACTTC. Its translation is CASSPGTGVLYEQYF.

This clone was observed once. V is TRBV5-4 and J is TRBJ1-4, with D possibly being TRBD1 (6 bases). Germline V gives CDR1 SGHNT, CDR2 YYREEE (reference sequence). The CDR3 consists of 14 residues. Trimming removed 4 bases at V and 1 base at J, with 8 bases between. In DNA, the CDR3 is TGTGCCAGCAGCCGGGGGCTAACTAATGAAAAACTGTTTTTT. Translation gives CASSRGLTNEKLFF.

This chain connects TRBV5-1 to TRBJ1-4, with D perhaps matching TRBD1 (5 bases). Germline values: CDR1 SGHRS, CDR2 YFSETQ. Trimming left V 4 bases short and J 6 bases short, with 16 bases between. This CDR3 spans 15 amino acids. The CDR3 region is CASSLSLQGDEKLFF. The CDR3 DNA reads as TGCGCCAGCAGCCTAAGCTTGCAGGGAGATGAAAAACTGTTTTTT.

V usage is TRBV5-4 and J usage is TRBJ2-7, with 9 bases that match TRBD1. The germline gives CDR1 SGHNT, CDR2 YYREEE (reference sequence). Unmatched junction bases numbered 7, after V lost 4 bases and J lost 2 bases. The CDR3 is made up of 15 amino acids. In DNA, the CDR3 is TGTGCCAGCAGCAAACCGGGACAGGGTCCCTACGAGCAGTACTTC. It translates to CASSKPGQGPYEQYF.

The V call is TRBV30, the J call TRBJ1-1; no clear D gene. Looked up from germline, CDR1 is GTSNPN and CDR2 is SVGIG (reference sequence). Trimming stripped 1 base from V and 6 bases from J, with 12 bases between. The CDR3 runs 13 residues. For the CDR3, the DNA is TGTGCCTGGAGTGAGCTAACGGGCCCTGAAGCTTTCTTT. It codes for CAWSELTGPEAFF.

V is TRBV7-9 and J is TRBJ2-1; perhaps D is TRBD1 or TRBD2 (5 bases each). Germline CDR1 is SEHNR and CDR2 is FQNEAQ (reference sequence). The V end was cut by 5 bases, the J end by 7 bases, with 15 bases between. The CDR3 has 14 amino acids. The CDR3, as DNA: TGTGCCAGCAGCACATCATTGGGACCAAATGAGCAGTTCTTC. This sequence encodes CASSTSLGPNEQFF.

This chain connects TRBV5-6 to TRBJ2-5; 10 bases match TRBD1. Germline V gene sequence: CDR1 SGHDT, CDR2 YYEEEE. The CDR3 runs 15 residues. The J segment lost 3 bases and the V segment lost 4 bases, leaving 6 bases of the junction unmatched. CDR3 coding DNA: TGTGCCAGCAGCGACACCGGGACAGGGGAAGAGACCCAGTACTTC. Translated, it gives CASSDTGTGEETQYF.

V and J are TRBV11-2 and TRBJ2-7; 11 bases fit TRBD1. Germline lookup yields CDR1 SGHAT and CDR2 FQNNGV. The CDR3 totals 17 residues. J lost 5 bases, V lost 0 bases, and 9 bases had no gene match. CDR3 DNA sequence: TGTGCCAGCAGCTTAGAGTTGACCGGGACAGGGGGAGACGAGCAGTACTTC. It encodes CASSLELTGTGGDEQYF.

The CDR3 DNA sequence: TGCGCCAGCAGTGAAAGGGGCTCCTACAATGAGCAGTTCTTC. Translation gives CASSERGSYNEQFF. J is TRBJ2-1 and V is TRBV10-1; a possible D gene is TRBD1 (5 bases). This CDR3 has 14 residues. Trimming took off 3 bases at V and 0 bases at J, with 6 bases between the two ends. Germline values: CDR1 WNHNN, CDR2 SYGVQD (reference sequence).